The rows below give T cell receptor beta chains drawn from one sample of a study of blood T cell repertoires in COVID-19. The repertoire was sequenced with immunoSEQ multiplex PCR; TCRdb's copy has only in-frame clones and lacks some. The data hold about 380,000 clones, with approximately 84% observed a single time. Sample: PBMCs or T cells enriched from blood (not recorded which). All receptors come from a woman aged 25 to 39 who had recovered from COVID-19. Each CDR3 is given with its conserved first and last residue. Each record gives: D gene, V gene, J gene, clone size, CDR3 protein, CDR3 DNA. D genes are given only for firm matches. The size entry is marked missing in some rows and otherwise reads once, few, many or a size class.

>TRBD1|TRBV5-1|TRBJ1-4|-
CASSDQGATNEKLFF
TGCGCCAGCAGCGATCAGGGGGCAACTAATGAAAAACTGTTTTTT
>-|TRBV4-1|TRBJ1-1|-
CASSQDQRGTEAFF
TGCGCCAGCAGCCAAGATCAGCGTGGCACTGAAGCTTTCTTT
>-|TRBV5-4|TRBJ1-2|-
CASSSQTGEQGYTF
TGTGCCAGCAGCTCCCAGACCGGGGAGCAAGGCTACACCTTC
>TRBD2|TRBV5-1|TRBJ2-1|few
CASSIRTSGIYEQFF
TGCGCCAGCAGCATTCGGACTAGCGGGATTTATGAGCAGTTCTTC
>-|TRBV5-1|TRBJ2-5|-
CASSLPQGQETQYF
TGCGCCAGCAGCTTACCCCAGGGCCAAGAGACCCAGTACTTC
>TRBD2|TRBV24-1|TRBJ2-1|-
CATSDSLAGGHNEQFF
TGTGCCACCAGTGATTCCCTAGCGGGGGGGCATAATGAGCAGTTCTTC
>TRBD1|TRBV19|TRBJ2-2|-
CASSKDRANTGELFF
TGTGCCAGTAGTAAAGACAGGGCGAACACCGGGGAGCTGTTTTTT
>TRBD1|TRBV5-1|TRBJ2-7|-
CASSLGQGWEQYF
TGCGCCAGCAGCTTAGGACAGGGTTGGGAGCAGTACTTC
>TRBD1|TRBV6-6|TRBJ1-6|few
CASRRSQGERDSPLHF
TGTGCCAGCAGGCGATCTCAGGGGGAGAGGGATTCACCCCTCCACTTT
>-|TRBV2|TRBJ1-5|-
CASKGQPDQPQHF
TGTGCCAGCAAGGGACAACCAGATCAGCCCCAGCATTTT